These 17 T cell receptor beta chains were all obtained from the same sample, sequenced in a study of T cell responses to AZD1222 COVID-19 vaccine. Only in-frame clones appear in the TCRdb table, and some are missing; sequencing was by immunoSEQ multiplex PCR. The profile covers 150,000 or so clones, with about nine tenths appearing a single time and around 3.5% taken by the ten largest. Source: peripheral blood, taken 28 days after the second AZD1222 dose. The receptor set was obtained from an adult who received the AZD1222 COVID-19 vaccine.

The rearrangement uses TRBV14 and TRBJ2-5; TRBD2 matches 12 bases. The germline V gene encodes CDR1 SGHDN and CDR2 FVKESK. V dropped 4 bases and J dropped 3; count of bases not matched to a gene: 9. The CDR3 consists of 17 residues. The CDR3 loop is CASSRLAGEWEEETQYF. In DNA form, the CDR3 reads TGTGCCAGCAGCCGACTAGCGGGAGAGTGGGAGGAAGAGACCCAGTACTTC.

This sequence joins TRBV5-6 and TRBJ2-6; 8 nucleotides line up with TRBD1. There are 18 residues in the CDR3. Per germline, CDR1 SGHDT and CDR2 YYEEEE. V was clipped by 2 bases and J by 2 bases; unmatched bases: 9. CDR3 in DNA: TGTGCCAGCAGCTTAGGTCCCGGGACAGGTGCTGGGGCCAACGTCCTGACTTTC. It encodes CASSLGPGTGAGANVLTF.

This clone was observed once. CDR3 nucleotides: TGTGCCAGCAGTCGACAGGGTATTGGAAACACCATATATTTT. Translation gives CASSRQGIGNTIYF. The chain has TRBV28 and TRBJ1-3; 7 positions match TRBD1. The CDR3 length is 14 residues. Germline CDR1 reads MDHEN; CDR2 reads SYDVKM. The trim removed 5 bases at V and 3 bases at J, leaving 4 bases unmatched.

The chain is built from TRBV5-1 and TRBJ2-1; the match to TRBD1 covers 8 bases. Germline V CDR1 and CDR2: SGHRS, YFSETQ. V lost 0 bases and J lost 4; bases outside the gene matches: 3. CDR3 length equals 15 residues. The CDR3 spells CASSLDRGIYNEQFF. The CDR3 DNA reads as TGCGCCAGCAGCTTGGACAGGGGGATTTACAATGAGCAGTTCTTC.

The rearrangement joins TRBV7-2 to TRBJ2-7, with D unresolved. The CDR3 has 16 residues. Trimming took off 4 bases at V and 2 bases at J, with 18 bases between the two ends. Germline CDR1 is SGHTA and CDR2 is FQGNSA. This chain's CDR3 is CASSYITATEPYEQYF. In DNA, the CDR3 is TGTGCCAGCAGCTACATAACCGCTACGGAGCCCTACGAGCAGTACTTC.

CDR3 coding DNA: TGTGCCAGCAGCTTGGCGCTAGCGGCCTACAATGAGCAGTTCTTC. This gives the protein CASSLALAAYNEQFF. The rearrangement links TRBV5-4 to TRBJ2-1; 7 bases fit TRBD2. The CDR3 is 15 residues long. V dropped 0 bases and J dropped 2; count of bases not matched to a gene: 2. Germline V gene lookup returns CDR1 SGHNT and CDR2 YYREEE (reference sequence). Based on the CDR3 plus reference TRBV5-4 and TRBJ2-1, the full variable domain is ETGVTQSPTHLIKTRGQQVTLRCSSQSGHNTVSWYQQALGQGPQFIFQYYREEENGRGNFPPRFSGLQFPNYSSELNVNALELDDSALYLCASSLALAAYNEQFFGPGTRLTVL.

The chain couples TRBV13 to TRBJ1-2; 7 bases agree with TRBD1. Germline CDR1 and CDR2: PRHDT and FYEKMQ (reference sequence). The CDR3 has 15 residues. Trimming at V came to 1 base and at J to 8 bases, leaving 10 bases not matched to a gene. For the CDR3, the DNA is TGTGCCAGCAGCTTAGAAGGGGGCGCCTCACGGGGCTACACCTTC. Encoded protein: CASSLEGGASRGYTF.

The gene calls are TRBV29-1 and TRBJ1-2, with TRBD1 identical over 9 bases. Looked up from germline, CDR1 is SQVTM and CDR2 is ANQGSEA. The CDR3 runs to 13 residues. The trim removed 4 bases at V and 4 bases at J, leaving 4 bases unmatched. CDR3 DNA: TGCAGCGTTGCGGGGGGACAGGGCTATGGCTACACCTTC. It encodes CSVAGGQGYGYTF.

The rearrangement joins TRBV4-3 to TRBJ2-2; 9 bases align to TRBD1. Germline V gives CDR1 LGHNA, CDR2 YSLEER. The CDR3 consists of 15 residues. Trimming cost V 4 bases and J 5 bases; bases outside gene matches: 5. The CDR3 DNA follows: TGCGCCAGCAGCCTTTGGACAGGGGAGACCGGGGAGCTGTTTTTT. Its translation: CASSLWTGETGELFF.

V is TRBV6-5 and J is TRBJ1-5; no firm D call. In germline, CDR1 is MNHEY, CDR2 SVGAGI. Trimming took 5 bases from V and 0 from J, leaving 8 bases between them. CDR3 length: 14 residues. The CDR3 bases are TGTGCCAGCAGTCTTCAATATAGCAATCAGCCCCAGCATTTT. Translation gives CASSLQYSNQPQHF.

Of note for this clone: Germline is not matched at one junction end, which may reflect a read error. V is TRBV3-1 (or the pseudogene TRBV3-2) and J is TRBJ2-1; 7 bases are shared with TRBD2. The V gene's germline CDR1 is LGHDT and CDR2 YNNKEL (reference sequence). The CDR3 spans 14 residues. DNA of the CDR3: TGTGCCAGCCGCCAGGCTAGCGGCGACAATGAGCAGTTCTTC. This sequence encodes CASRQASGDNEQFF.

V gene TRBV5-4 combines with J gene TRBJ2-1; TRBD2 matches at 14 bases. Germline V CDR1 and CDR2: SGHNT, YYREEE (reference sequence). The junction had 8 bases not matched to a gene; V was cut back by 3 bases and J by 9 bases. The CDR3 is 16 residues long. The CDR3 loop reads CASSSGTSGRKGEQFF. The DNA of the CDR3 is TGTGCCAGCAGCTCCGGGACTAGCGGGAGAAAGGGTGAGCAGTTCTTC.

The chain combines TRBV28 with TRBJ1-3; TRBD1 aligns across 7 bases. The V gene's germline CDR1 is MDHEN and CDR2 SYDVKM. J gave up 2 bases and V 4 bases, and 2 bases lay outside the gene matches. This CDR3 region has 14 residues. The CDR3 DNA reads TGTGCCAGCAGTTCCCAGGGGGCTGGAAACACCATATATTTT. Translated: CASSSQGAGNTIYF.

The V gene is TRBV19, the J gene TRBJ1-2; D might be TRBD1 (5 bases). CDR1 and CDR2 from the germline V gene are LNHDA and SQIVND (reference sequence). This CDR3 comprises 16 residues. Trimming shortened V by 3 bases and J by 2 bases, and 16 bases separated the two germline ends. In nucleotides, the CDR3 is TGTGCCAGTAGTATCACAGGAACCCTCTTAAACTATGGCTACACCTTC. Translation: CASSITGTLLNYGYTF.

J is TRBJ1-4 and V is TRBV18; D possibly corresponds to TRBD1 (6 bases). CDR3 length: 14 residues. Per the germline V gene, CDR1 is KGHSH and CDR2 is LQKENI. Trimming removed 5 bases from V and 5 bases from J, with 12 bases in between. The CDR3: CASSVRDTNEKLFF. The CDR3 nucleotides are TGTGCCAGCTCAGTCCGGGACACAAATGAAAAACTGTTTTTT.

The CDR3 reads CASSLQGIPYEQYF. As DNA, the CDR3 is TGTGCCAGCAGCTTACAGGGGATTCCCTACGAGCAGTACTTC. The chain is built from TRBV13 and TRBJ2-7, with a tentative D call TRBD1 (6 bases). Deletions cut 2 bases from V and 2 bases from J, with 10 bases between. The CDR3 is made up of 14 amino acids. Germline V gives CDR1 PRHDT, CDR2 FYEKMQ (reference sequence).

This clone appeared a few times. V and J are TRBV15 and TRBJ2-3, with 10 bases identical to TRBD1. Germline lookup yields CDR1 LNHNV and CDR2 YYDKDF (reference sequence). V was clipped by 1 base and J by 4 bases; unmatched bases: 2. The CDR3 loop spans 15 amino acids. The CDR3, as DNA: TGTGCCACCAGCAGAGGACAGGGGGCCCCAGATACGCAGTATTTT. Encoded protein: CATSRGQGAPDTQYF.